This T cell receptor (beta chain) was captured by sequencing in a study of T cell changes during pregnancy in multiple sclerosis. Clones were read by immunoSEQ multiplex PCR, and TCRdb kept only the in-frame ones, dropping some. In the table there are around 75,000 clones, around nine tenths of which are singletons. Trimming removed 3 bases from V and 5 bases from J, with 10 bases in between. This CDR3 region has 13 residues. The V gene's germline CDR1 is WSHSY and CDR2 SAAADI. This specimen consisted of CD4+ T cells from peripheral blood mononuclear cells, obtained in the third trimester of pregnancy. This clonotype originated in a female donor in good health, enrolled as a control in a pregnancy study. The chain is built from TRBV10-2 and TRBJ1-1; D uncertain. CDR3 sequence: CASSEMEETEAFF. The CDR3 DNA follows: TGCGCCAGCAGTGAAATGGAGGAAACTGAAGCTTTCTTT.